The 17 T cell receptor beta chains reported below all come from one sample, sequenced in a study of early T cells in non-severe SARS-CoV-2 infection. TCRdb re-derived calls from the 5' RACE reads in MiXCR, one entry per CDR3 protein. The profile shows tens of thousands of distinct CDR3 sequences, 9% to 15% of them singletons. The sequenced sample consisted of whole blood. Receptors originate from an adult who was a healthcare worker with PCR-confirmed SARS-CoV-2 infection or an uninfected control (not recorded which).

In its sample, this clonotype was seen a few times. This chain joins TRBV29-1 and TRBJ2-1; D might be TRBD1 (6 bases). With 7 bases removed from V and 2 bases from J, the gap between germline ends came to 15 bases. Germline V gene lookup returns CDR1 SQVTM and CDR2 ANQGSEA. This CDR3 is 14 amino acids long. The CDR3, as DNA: TGCAGCGCAGAAGCAGGGGTCCCCTACAATGAGCAGTTCTTC. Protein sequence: CSAEAGVPYNEQFF.

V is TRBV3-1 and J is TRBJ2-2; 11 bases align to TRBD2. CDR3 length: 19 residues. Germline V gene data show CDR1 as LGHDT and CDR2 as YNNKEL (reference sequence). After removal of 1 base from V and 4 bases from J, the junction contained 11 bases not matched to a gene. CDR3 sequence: CASSQGRLAGGIGTGELFF. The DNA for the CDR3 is TGTGCCAGCAGCCAAGGTCGTCTAGCGGGAGGTATAGGCACCGGGGAGCTGTTTTTT.

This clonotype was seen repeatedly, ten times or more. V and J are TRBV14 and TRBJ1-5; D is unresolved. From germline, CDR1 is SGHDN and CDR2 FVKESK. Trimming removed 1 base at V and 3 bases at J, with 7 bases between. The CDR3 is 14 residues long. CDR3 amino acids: CASSQVGNNQPQHF. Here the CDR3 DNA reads TGTGCCAGCAGCCAAGTAGGGAACAATCAGCCCCAGCATTTT.

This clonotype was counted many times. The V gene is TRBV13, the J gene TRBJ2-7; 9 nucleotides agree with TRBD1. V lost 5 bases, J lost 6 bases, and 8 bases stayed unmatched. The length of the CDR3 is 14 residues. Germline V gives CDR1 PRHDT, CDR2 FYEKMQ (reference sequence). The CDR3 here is CASSPGTGTREQYF. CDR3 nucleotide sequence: TGTGCCAGCAGCCCCGGGACAGGGACGCGCGAGCAGTACTTC.

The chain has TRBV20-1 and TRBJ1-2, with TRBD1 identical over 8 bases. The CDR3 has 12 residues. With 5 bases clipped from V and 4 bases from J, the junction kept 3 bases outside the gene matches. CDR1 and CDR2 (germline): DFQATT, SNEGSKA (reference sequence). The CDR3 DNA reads TGCAGTGCTGGGACAGGAAGCTATGGCTACACCTTC. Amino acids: CSAGTGSYGYTF.

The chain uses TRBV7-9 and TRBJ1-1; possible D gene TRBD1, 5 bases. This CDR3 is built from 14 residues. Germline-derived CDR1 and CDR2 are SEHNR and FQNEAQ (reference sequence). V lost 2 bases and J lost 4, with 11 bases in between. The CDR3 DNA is TGTGCCAGCAGCTTAATGGCTGGGGGCACTGAAGCTTTCTTT. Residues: CASSLMAGGTEAFF.

CDR3 bases: TGTGCCAGCAGCATTCTAGACTACAATGAGCAGTTCTTC. Translation gives CASSILDYNEQFF. This chain links TRBV2 with TRBJ2-1; no firm D call. Trimming stripped 6 bases from V and 3 bases from J, with 9 bases between. CDR3 length equals 13 residues. CDR1 SNHLY and CDR2 FYNNEI come from the germline V gene.

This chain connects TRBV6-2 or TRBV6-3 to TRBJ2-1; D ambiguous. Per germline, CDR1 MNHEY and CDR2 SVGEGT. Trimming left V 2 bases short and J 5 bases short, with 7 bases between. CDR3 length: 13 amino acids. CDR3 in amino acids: CASSYAENNEQFF. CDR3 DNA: TGTGCCAGCAGTTACGCGGAAAACAATGAGCAGTTCTTC.

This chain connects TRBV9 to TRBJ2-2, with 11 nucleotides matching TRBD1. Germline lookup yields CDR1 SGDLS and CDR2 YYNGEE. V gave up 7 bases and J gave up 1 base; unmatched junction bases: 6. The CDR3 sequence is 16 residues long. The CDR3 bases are TGTGCCAGCGCCGGACAGGGGGCGCGGAACACCGGGGAGCTGTTTTTT. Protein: CASAGQGARNTGELFF.

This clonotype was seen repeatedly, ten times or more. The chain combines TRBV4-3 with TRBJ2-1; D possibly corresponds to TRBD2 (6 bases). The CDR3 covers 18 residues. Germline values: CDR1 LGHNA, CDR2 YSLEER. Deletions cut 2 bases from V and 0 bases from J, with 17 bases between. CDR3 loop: CASSQFGDLGYSYNEQFF. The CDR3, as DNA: TGCGCCAGCAGCCAATTTGGGGACTTAGGTTACTCCTACAATGAGCAGTTCTTC.

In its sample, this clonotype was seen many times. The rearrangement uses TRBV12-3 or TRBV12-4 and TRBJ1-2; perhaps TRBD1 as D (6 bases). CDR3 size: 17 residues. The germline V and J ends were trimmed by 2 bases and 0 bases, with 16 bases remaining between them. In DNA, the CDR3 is TGTGCCAGCAGTTTAAATGTGGGGGCCTTCGCTAACTATGGCTACACCTTC. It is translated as CASSLNVGAFANYGYTF.

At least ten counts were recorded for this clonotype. CDR3 in amino acids: CSATPPAHYGYTF. The CDR3 nucleotides are TGCAGTGCAACCCCTCCGGCCCACTATGGCTACACCTTC. V and J are TRBV20-1 and TRBJ1-2; D unresolved. The CDR3 contains 13 residues. In germline, CDR1 is DFQATT, CDR2 SNEGSKA (reference sequence). Trimming pared 6 bases from V and 3 bases from J, leaving 14 bases between.

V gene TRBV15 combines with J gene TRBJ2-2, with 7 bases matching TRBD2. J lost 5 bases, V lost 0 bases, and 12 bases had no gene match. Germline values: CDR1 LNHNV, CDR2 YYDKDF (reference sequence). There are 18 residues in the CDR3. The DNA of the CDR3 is TGTGCCACCAGCAGAGATATAAGGTCTAGCGGTGGTACCGGGGAGCTGTTTTTT. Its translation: CATSRDIRSSGGTGELFF.

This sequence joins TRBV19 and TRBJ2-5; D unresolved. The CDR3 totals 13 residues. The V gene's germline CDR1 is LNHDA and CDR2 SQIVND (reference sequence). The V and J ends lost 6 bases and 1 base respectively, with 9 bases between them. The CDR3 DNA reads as TGTGCCAGTAGAGGCAGGAGCCAAGAGACCCAGTACTTC. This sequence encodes CASRGRSQETQYF.

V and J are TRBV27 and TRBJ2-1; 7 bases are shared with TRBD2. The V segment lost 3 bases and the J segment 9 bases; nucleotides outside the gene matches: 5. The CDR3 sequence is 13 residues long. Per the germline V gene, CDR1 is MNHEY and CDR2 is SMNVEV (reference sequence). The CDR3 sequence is CASSLGLQSEQFF. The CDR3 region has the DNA TGTGCCAGCAGTTTGGGACTACAATCTGAGCAGTTCTTC.

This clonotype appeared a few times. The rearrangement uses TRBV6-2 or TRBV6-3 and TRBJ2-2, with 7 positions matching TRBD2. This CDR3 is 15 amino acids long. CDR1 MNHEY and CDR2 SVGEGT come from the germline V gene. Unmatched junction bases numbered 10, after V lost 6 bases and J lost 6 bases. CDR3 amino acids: CASSKLATVPGELFF. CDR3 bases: TGTGCCAGCAGCAAACTAGCGACAGTCCCCGGGGAGCTGTTTTTT.

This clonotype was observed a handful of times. For the CDR3, the DNA is TGTGCCAGCAGCTTAGATAAGCGATACACCGGGGAGCTGTTTTTT. Protein: CASSLDKRYTGELFF. The rearrangement links TRBV7-2 to TRBJ2-2; D is unclear. This CDR3 has 15 residues. The germline V gene has CDR1 SGHTA and CDR2 FQGNSA. Trimming pared 1 base from V and 3 bases from J, leaving 9 bases between.